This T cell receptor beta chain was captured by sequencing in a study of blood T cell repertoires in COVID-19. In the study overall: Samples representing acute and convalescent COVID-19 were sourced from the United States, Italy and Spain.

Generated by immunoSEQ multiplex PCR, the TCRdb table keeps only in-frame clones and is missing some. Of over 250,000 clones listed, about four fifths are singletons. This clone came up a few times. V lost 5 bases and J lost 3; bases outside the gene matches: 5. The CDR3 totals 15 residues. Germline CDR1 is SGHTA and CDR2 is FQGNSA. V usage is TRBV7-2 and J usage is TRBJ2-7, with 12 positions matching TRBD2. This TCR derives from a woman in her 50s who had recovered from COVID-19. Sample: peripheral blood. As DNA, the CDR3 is TGTGCCAGCAGCGCGACTAGCGGGGGACACTACGAGCAGTACTTC. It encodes CASSATSGGHYEQYF.